This T cell receptor (beta chain) was captured by sequencing in a study of T-cell reconstitution after alpha-beta-depleted transplantation in children. General study points: Among T cells one year after transplant, newly produced cells accounted for most counts and diversity. It was reported that alpha-beta T cells came from several hundred expanded graft clones (about two months after transplant). Some patients' high day-60 TCRbeta diversity was traced to surviving recipient T cells and thymic progenitors.

The CDR3 totals 18 residues. The V segment lost 4 bases and the J segment 2 bases; nucleotides outside the gene matches: 13. Germline CDR1 and CDR2: LGHNA and YSLEER. Preparation of the TCRbeta library involved a method that used unique molecular identifiers. One entry per CDR3 protein results from TCRdb running MiXCR on the PCR reads. This table holds around 960,000 distinct CDR3 sequences, about 29% found once. Note on this clonotype: Its antigen is still unknown.

The chain recombines TRBV4-3 with TRBJ2-3; TRBD2 matches 9 bases. The sequenced sample was PBMCs, mostly from graft donor cells, obtained 360 days after TCRalphabeta/CD19-depleted stem cell transplant. This sequence was found in a boy less than two years old who had a stem cell transplant for SCID, so the T cells may come from the graft donor. Here the CDR3 reads CASSPNQRGEGITDTQYF. The CDR3, as DNA: TGCGCCAGCAGCCCAAACCAGCGGGGGGAAGGAATCACAGATACGCAGTATTTT.